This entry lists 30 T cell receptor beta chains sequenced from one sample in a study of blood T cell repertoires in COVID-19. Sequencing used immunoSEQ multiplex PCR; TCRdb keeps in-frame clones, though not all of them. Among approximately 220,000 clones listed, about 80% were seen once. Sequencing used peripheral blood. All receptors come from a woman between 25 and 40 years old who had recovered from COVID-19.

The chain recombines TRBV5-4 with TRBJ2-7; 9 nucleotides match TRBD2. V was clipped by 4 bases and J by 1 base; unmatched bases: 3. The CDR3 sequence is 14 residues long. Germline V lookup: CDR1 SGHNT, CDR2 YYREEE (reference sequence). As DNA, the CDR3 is TGTGCCAGCAGCCCGGGACTAGCATCCTACGAGCAGTACTTC. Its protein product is CASSPGLASYEQYF.

The CDR3 here is CASSLVGELRDTQYF. CDR3 coding DNA: TGTGCCAGCAGTTTGGTCGGGGAGTTGAGAGATACGCAGTATTTT. The chain joins TRBV28 to TRBJ2-3; TRBD2 might be the D (5 bases). The CDR3 is 15 amino acids. V shed 3 bases and J shed 5 bases, with 15 bases lying between them. Germline V gene lookup returns CDR1 MDHEN and CDR2 SYDVKM.

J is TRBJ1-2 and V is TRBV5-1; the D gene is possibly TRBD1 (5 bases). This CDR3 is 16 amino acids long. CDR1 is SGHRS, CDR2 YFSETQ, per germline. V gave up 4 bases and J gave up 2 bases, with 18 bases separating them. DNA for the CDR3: TGCGCCAGCAGCCCCGCCCCAACCCAGGGAAACTATGGCTACACCTTC. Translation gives CASSPAPTQGNYGYTF.

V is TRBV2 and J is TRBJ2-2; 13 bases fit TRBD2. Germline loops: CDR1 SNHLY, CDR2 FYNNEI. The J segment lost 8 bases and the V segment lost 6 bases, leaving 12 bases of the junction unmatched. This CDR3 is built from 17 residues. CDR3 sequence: CASRDTTSGRASGELFF. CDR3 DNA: TGTGCCAGCAGGGATACTACTAGCGGGAGGGCCAGTGGGGAGCTGTTTTTT.

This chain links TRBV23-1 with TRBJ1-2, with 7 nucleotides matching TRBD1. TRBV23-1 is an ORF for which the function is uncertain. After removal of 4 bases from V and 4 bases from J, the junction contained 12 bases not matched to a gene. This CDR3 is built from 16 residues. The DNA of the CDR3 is TGCGCCAGCAGTCGTTGGACAGGCCCCCCTGGCTATGGCTACACCTTC. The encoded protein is CASSRWTGPPGYGYTF.

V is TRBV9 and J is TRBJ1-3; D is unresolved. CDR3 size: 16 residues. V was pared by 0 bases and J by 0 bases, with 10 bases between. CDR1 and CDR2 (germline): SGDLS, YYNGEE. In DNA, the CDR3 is TGTGCCAGCAGCGTAGGCCCGGTAGTCTCTGGAAACACCATATATTTT. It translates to CASSVGPVVSGNTIYF.

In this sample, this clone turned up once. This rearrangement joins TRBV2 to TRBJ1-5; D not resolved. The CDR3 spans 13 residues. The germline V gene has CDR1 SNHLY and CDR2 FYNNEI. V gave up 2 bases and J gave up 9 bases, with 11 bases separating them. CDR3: CASSERWRTPQHF. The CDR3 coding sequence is TGTGCCAGCAGTGAAAGGTGGAGAACGCCCCAGCATTTT.

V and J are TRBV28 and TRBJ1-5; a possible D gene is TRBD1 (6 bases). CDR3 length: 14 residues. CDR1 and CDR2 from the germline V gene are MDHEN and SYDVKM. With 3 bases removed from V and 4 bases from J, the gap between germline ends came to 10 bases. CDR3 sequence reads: CASSFGTGNQPQHF. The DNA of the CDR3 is TGTGCCAGCAGTTTCGGTACAGGGAATCAGCCCCAGCATTTT.

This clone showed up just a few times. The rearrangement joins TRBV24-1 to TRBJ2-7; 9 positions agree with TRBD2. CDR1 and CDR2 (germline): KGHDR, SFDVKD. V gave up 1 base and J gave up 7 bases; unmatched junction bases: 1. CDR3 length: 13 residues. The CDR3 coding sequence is TGTGCCACCAGTGATTTCACTAGCGGGGAGCAGTACTTC. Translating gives CATSDFTSGEQYF.

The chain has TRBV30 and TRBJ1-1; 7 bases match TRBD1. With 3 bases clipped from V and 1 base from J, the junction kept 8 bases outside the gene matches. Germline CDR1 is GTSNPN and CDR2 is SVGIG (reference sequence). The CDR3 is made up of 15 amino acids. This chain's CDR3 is CAWRGRQGWNTEAFF. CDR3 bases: TGTGCCTGGAGGGGGAGACAGGGATGGAACACTGAAGCTTTCTTT.

The CDR3 is CASSVEDGGAMSTDTQYF. CDR3 DNA: TGTGCCAGCAGCGTAGAAGACGGGGGGGCAATGAGCACAGATACGCAGTATTTT. The chain recombines TRBV9 with TRBJ2-3, with 8 positions matching TRBD2. Germline loops: CDR1 SGDLS, CDR2 YYNGEE. J was trimmed by 0 bases and V by 0 bases; bases with no gene match: 9. There are 18 residues in the CDR3.

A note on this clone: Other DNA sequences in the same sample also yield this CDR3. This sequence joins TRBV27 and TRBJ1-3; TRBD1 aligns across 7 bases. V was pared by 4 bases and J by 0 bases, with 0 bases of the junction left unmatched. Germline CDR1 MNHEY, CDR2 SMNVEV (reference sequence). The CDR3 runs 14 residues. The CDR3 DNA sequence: TGTGCCAGCAGTTGGGACAGCTCTGGAAACACCATATATTTT. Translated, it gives CASSWDSSGNTIYF.

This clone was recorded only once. DNA of the CDR3: TGTGCCAGCAGGGAGGGTGAAGGTTACGAGCAGTACTTC. Residues: CASREGEGYEQYF. The rearrangement uses TRBV2 and TRBJ2-7; D is perhaps TRBD2 (6 bases). Per the germline V gene, CDR1 is SNHLY and CDR2 is FYNNEI. The CDR3 loop spans 13 amino acids. V dropped 6 bases and J dropped 4 bases, with 13 bases sitting between them.

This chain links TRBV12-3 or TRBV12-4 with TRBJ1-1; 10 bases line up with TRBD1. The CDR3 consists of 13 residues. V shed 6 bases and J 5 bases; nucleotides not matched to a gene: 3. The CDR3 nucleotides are TGTGCCAGCAGCCGGGACAGGGGAACTGAAGCTTTCTTT. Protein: CASSRDRGTEAFF.

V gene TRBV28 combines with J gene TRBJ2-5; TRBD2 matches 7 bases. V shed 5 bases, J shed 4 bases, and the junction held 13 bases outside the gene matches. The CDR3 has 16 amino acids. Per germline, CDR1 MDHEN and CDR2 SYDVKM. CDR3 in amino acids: CASSQTSDPKGETQYF. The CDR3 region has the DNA TGTGCCAGCAGTCAAACTAGCGACCCGAAAGGAGAGACCCAGTACTTC.

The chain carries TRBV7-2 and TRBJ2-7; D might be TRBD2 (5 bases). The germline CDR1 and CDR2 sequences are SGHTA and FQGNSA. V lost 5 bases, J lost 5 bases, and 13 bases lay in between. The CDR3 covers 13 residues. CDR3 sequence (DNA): TGTGCCAGCAGCCTCCTTATCGGGGACGAGCAGTACTTC. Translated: CASSLLIGDEQYF.

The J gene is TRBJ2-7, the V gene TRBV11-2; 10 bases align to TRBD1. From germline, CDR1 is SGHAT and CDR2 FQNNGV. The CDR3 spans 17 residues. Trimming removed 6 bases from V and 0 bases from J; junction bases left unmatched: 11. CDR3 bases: TGTGCCAGCAGGCTCACCACGGGGACAGGGGTCTCCTACGAGCAGTACTTC. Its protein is CASRLTTGTGVSYEQYF.

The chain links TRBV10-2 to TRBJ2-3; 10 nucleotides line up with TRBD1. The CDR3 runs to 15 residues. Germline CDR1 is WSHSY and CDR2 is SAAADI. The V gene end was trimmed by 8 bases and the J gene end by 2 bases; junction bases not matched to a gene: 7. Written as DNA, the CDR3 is TGCGCCAGCGGCGGGGACAGGGGATCCACAGATACGCAGTATTTT. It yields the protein CASGGDRGSTDTQYF.

Here the CDR3 DNA reads TGCGCCAGCAGCCCGCGTCAGGGGAGCCCTTACAATGAGCAGTTCTTC. It encodes CASSPRQGSPYNEQFF. The V gene is TRBV5-1, the J gene TRBJ2-1; the D gene is possibly TRBD1 (6 bases). Germline V CDR1 and CDR2: SGHRS, YFSETQ. CDR3 length equals 16 residues. V was shortened by 4 bases and J by 4 bases, with 18 bases between the two germline ends.

The CDR3 DNA sequence: TGTGCCAGCAGCGTTAGAGAAAACACTGAAGCTTTCTTT. It codes for CASSVRENTEAFF. The chain links TRBV7-2 to TRBJ1-1; no clear D. Trimming left V 5 bases short and J 2 bases short, with 9 bases between. There are 13 residues in the CDR3. CDR1 and CDR2 from the germline V gene are SGHTA and FQGNSA.

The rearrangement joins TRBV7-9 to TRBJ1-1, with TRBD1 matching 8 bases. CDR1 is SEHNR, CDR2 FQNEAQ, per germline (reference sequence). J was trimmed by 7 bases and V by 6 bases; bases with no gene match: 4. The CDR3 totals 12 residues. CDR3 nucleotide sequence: TGTGCCAGCAGGACACAGGGGGGTGAAGCTTTCTTT. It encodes CASRTQGGEAFF.

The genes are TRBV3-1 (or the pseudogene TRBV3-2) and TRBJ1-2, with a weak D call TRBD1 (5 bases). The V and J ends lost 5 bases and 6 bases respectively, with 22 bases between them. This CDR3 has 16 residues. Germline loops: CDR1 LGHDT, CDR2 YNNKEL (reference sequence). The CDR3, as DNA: TGTGCCAGCAGCTACGGCCACGGGACTCTTCCGGATGGCTACACCTTC. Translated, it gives CASSYGHGTLPDGYTF.

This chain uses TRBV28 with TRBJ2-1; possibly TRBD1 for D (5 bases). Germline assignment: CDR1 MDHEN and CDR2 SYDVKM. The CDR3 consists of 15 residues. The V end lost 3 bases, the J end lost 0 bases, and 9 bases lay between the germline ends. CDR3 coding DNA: TGTGCCAGCAGTTTCCCAGGGCCCTCCTACAATGAGCAGTTCTTC. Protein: CASSFPGPSYNEQFF.

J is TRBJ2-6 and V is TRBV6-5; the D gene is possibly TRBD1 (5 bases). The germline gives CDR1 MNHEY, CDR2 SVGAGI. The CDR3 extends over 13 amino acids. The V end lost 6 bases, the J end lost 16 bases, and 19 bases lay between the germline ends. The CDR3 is CASRLPGKGNLTF. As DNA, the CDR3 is TGTGCCAGCAGGTTACCCGGTAAGGGGAATCTGACTTTC.

CDR3 DNA sequence: TGTGCCAGCTCACCACTTGGGGCCCTCTCCTACGAGCAGTACTTC. This sequence encodes CASSPLGALSYEQYF. This chain joins TRBV18 and TRBJ2-7; D might be TRBD1 (5 bases). Germline V CDR1 and CDR2: KGHSH, LQKENI. The CDR3 has 15 residues. Trimming took off 1 base at V and 0 bases at J, with 10 bases between the two ends.

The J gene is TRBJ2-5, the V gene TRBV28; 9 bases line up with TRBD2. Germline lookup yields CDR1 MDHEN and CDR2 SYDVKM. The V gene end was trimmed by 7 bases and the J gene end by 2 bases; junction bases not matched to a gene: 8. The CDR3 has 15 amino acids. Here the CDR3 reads CASTPGSGRQETQYF. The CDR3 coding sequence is TGTGCCAGCACCCCTGGGAGCGGGAGGCAAGAGACCCAGTACTTC.

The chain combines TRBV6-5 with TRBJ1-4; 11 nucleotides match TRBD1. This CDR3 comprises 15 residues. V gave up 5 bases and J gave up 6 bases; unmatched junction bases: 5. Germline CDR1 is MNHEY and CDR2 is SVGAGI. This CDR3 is CASSPRGQGDEKLFF. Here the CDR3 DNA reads TGTGCCAGCAGTCCTAGGGGACAGGGGGATGAAAAACTGTTTTTT.

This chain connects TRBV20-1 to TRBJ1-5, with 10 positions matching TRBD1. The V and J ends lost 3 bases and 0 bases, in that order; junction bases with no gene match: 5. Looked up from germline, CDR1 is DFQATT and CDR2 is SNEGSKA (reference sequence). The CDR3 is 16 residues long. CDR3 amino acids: CSASPTGGLSNQPQHF. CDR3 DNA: TGCAGTGCTAGTCCGACAGGGGGCCTTAGCAATCAGCCCCAGCATTTT.

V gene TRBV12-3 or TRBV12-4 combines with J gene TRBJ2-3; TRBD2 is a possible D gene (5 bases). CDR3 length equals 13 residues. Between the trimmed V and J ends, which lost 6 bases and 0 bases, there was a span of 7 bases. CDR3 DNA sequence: TGTGCCAGCAGGGGGAGTAGCACAGATACGCAGTATTTT. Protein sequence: CASRGSSTDTQYF.

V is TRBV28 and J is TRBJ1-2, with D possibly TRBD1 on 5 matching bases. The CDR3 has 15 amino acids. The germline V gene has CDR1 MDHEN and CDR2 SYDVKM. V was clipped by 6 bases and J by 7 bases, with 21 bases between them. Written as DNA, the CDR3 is TGTGCCAGCAGCCTTGGGACCGGGTGGGGACTTGGCTACACCTTC. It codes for CASSLGTGWGLGYTF.